Each of the 27 T cell receptor beta chains below was sequenced from the same sample in a study of shared clonotypes between healthy human individuals. Sequencing was performed with immunoSEQ multiplex PCR; in TCRdb, only in-frame clones are kept and a portion is missing. The sample contains 2 million to 2.5 million clones, approximately 96% of which appear only once. Input material: naive CD4+ T cells sorted from blood. Subset specified: CD45RA+ positively selected. These receptors all come from a man aged 18 to 29 in good health.

The chain couples TRBV28 to TRBJ2-2; a possible D gene is TRBD1 (7 bases). Germline values: CDR1 MDHEN, CDR2 SYDVKM. This CDR3 region has 15 residues. V was pared by 6 bases and J by 2 bases, with 13 bases between. Written as DNA, the CDR3 is TGTGCCAGCAGGCTCCAGGGGGGTAACACCGGGGAGCTGTTTTTT. This sequence encodes CASRLQGGNTGELFF.

The chain uses TRBV6-5 and TRBJ2-4, with 9 bases identical to TRBD1. The V segment lost 2 bases and the J segment 2 bases; nucleotides outside the gene matches: 1. Germline V gene lookup returns CDR1 MNHEY and CDR2 SVGAGI. This CDR3 has 15 amino acids. The CDR3 DNA follows: TGTGCCAGCAGTTACGGGACAGGGCCCAAAAACATTCAGTACTTC. It is translated as CASSYGTGPKNIQYF.

Comments on this clone: At the DNA level, this CDR3 is encoded by other sequences in the same sample as well. The V and J genes are TRBV5-6 and TRBJ2-7; D is unresolved. There are 12 residues in the CDR3. Trimming took off 2 bases at V and 0 bases at J, with 3 bases between the two ends. The V gene's germline CDR1 is SGHDT and CDR2 YYEEEE. This CDR3 reads CASSFSSYEQYF. The CDR3 coding sequence is TGTGCCAGCAGCTTTAGCTCCTACGAGCAGTACTTC.

J is TRBJ1-6 and V is TRBV6-6; 7 bases align to TRBD1. V was clipped by 5 bases and J by 3 bases; unmatched bases: 4. Germline V gene lookup returns CDR1 MNHNY and CDR2 SVGAGI (reference sequence). CDR3 length equals 15 residues. The CDR3 spells CASSIQGDYNSPLHF. In DNA form, the CDR3 reads TGTGCCAGCAGTATCCAGGGGGACTATAATTCACCCCTCCACTTT.

The rearrangement uses TRBV2 and TRBJ1-5, with no clear D. The V end lost 5 bases, the J end lost 3 bases, and 11 bases lay between the germline ends. The CDR3 sequence is 14 residues long. Germline-derived CDR1 and CDR2 are SNHLY and FYNNEI. CDR3 nucleotides: TGTGCCAGCAGTCTCCGGGAGCTCAATCAGCCCCAGCATTTT. It translates to CASSLRELNQPQHF.

The gene calls are TRBV5-1 and TRBJ2-1; TRBD1 is a possible D gene (5 bases). This CDR3 region has 14 residues. CDR1 is SGHRS and CDR2 is YFSETQ in the germline V gene. Deletions cut 3 bases from V and 12 bases from J, with 19 bases between. CDR3 sequence reads: CASSSSGGQFAQFF. CDR3 nucleotides: TGCGCCAGCAGCTCCTCGGGCGGACAATTTGCGCAGTTCTTC.

This chain links TRBV11-2 with TRBJ1-5, with 7 bases fitting TRBD1. J was trimmed by 0 bases and V by 8 bases; bases with no gene match: 13. This CDR3 spans 17 amino acids. Germline CDR1 SGHAT, CDR2 FQNNGV. CDR3 protein: CASGSGTVHYSNQPQHF. CDR3 bases: TGTGCCAGCGGCTCGGGGACAGTCCATTATAGCAATCAGCCCCAGCATTTT. Full variable domain (rest looked up from reference TRBV11-2 and TRBJ1-5): EAGVAQSPRYKIIEKRQSVAFWCNPISGHATLYWYQQILGQGPKLLIQFQNNGVVDDSQLPKDRFSAERLKGVDSTLKIQPAKLEDSAVYLCASGSGTVHYSNQPQHFGDGTRLSIL.

The V call is TRBV6-1, the J call TRBJ2-5; a weak D match, TRBD1 (6 bases). Trimming shortened V by 6 bases and J by 0 bases, and 8 bases separated the two germline ends. The CDR3 extends over 13 amino acids. Germline values: CDR1 MNHNS, CDR2 SASEGT. The CDR3 region is CASSRGYQETQYF. In DNA, the CDR3 is TGTGCCAGCAGCAGGGGCTACCAAGAGACCCAGTACTTC.

V gene TRBV10-1 combines with J gene TRBJ2-2; D gene unclear. This CDR3 region has 12 residues. V was cut by 4 bases and J by 7 bases, with 7 bases left in between. Germline values: CDR1 WNHNN, CDR2 SYGVQD (reference sequence). This chain's CDR3 is CASSVDGGELFF. CDR3 coding DNA: TGCGCCAGCAGTGTGGACGGCGGGGAGCTGTTTTTT.

V is TRBV7-9 and J is TRBJ1-3; D uncertain. Trimming cost V 0 bases and J 0 bases, with 9 bases left between them. The V gene's germline CDR1 is SEHNR and CDR2 FQNEAQ (reference sequence). The CDR3 totals 16 residues. CDR3 protein: CASSLATRGSGNTIYF. Written as DNA, the CDR3 is TGTGCCAGCAGCTTAGCGACCAGAGGCTCTGGAAACACCATATATTTT.

The J gene is TRBJ2-7, the V gene TRBV5-1; D is unclear. Germline assignment: CDR1 SGHRS and CDR2 YFSETQ. Trimming shortened V by 0 bases and J by 6 bases, and 7 bases separated the two germline ends. There are 12 residues in the CDR3. CDR3 residues: CASSLAWGEQYF. DNA for the CDR3: TGCGCCAGCAGCTTGGCCTGGGGCGAGCAGTACTTC. Full variable domain (missing parts from reference TRBV5-1 and TRBJ2-7): KAGVTQTPRYLIKTRGQQVTLSCSPISGHRSVSWYQQTPGQGLQFLFEYFSETQRNKGNFPGRFSGRQFSNSRSEMNVSTLELGDSALYLCASSLAWGEQYFGPGTRLTVT.

In this sample, this clone turned up once. Other DNA variants within this sample encode the same CDR3. The V gene is TRBV5-1, the J gene TRBJ2-1; 8 bases match TRBD1. Germline CDR1 and CDR2: SGHRS and YFSETQ. J was trimmed by 4 bases and V by 3 bases; bases with no gene match: 3. The CDR3 has 14 residues. CDR3 DNA sequence: TGCGCCAGCAGCTCCGGGACAGGATACAATGAGCAGTTCTTC. Amino acid sequence: CASSSGTGYNEQFF. Based on the CDR3 plus reference TRBV5-1 and TRBJ2-1, the full variable domain is KAGVTQTPRYLIKTRGQQVTLSCSPISGHRSVSWYQQTPGQGLQFLFEYFSETQRNKGNFPGRFSGRQFSNSRSEMNVSTLELGDSALYLCASSSGTGYNEQFFGPGTRLTVL.

The chain carries TRBV5-5 and TRBJ2-5; 10 nucleotides match TRBD1. CDR1 SGHKS and CDR2 YYEKEE come from the germline V gene (reference sequence). V lost 4 bases to trimming and J lost 5 bases; unmatched junction nucleotides: 8. CDR3 length equals 15 residues. The CDR3 reads CASSPDRGQGETQYF. In nucleotides, the CDR3 is TGTGCCAGCAGCCCCGACAGGGGGCAGGGGGAGACCCAGTACTTC.

V is TRBV4-3 and J is TRBJ2-2; D gene unclear. Germline-derived CDR1 and CDR2 are LGHNA and YSLEER. This CDR3 comprises 17 residues. Between the trimmed V and J ends, which lost 0 bases and 4 bases, there was a span of 15 bases. This chain's CDR3 is CASSQELGLSVTGELFF. The CDR3 nucleotides are TGCGCCAGCAGCCAAGAACTTGGTCTAAGCGTCACCGGGGAGCTGTTTTTT.

A single count supports this clone. The CDR3 protein is CASMQWREDRDTQYF. The CDR3 DNA follows: TGTGCCAGCATGCAATGGCGGGAGGACCGGGATACGCAGTATTTT. The V and J genes are TRBV6-4 and TRBJ2-3, with 8 bases that match TRBD2. V shed 7 bases, J shed 6 bases, and the junction held 12 bases outside the gene matches. Germline-derived CDR1 and CDR2 are MRHNA and SNTAGT. The CDR3 is made up of 15 amino acids.

This chain links TRBV6-5 with TRBJ2-2; 8 nucleotides line up with TRBD2. CDR3 length: 15 amino acids. Germline V gene data show CDR1 as MNHEY and CDR2 as SVGAGI. J was trimmed by 5 bases and V by 6 bases; bases with no gene match: 8. CDR3 DNA: TGTGCCAGCAGACTAGCGGTCGGAGGGACCGGGGAGCTGTTTTTT. Its translation is CASRLAVGGTGELFF.

This chain links TRBV5-1 with TRBJ2-1; TRBD2 aligns across 11 bases. CDR1 is SGHRS and CDR2 is YFSETQ in the germline V gene. The V segment lost 4 bases and the J segment 1 base; nucleotides outside the gene matches: 13. This CDR3 contains 19 residues. CDR3 in DNA: TGCGCCAGCAGCCCGTATTCCGGGACTAGCGGCCCATCCTACAATGAGCAGTTCTTC. Translation: CASSPYSGTSGPSYNEQFF.

The gene calls are TRBV5-1 and TRBJ1-2; 7 bases are a match to TRBD1. V shed 4 bases and J 4 bases; nucleotides not matched to a gene: 13. The CDR3 consists of 16 residues. In germline, CDR1 is SGHRS, CDR2 YFSETQ. The CDR3 DNA sequence: TGCGCCAGCAGCCGAGAGTTCGGGACAGCCCTCTATGGCTACACCTTC. Residues: CASSREFGTALYGYTF.

The rearrangement uses TRBV10-3 and TRBJ1-6; 12 bases are shared with TRBD1. Germline CDR1 reads ENHRY; CDR2 reads SYGVKD. The V and J ends lost 10 bases and 1 base, in that order; junction bases with no gene match: 5. CDR3 length equals 16 residues. The CDR3 coding sequence is TGTGCCAGCGGGACAGGGGGCGCGTCCTATAATTCACCCCTCCACTTT. Translating it yields CASGTGGASYNSPLHF.

The chain joins TRBV10-3 to TRBJ2-2; D perhaps matches TRBD2 (6 bases). Trimming took 1 base from V and 6 from J, leaving 6 bases between them. This CDR3 region has 13 residues. Germline values: CDR1 ENHRY, CDR2 SYGVKD. Here the CDR3 DNA reads TGTGCCATCAGTGAGTTAGCGGCCGGGGAGCTGTTTTTT. It yields the protein CAISELAAGELFF.

This CDR3 is CASRPHSAGHPLPTYEQYF. The CDR3 DNA reads TGTGCCAGCCGCCCGCACTCGGCAGGACACCCTCTTCCTACCTACGAGCAGTACTTC. V is TRBV2 and J is TRBJ2-7; a weak D match, TRBD1 (5 bases). CDR1 is SNHLY and CDR2 is FYNNEI in the germline V gene. The V end lost 8 bases, the J end lost 2 bases, and 31 bases lay between the germline ends. This CDR3 is 19 amino acids long. Supplemented by reference TRBV2 and TRBJ2-7, the full variable domain reads EPEVTQTPSHQVTQMGQEVILRCVPISNHLYFYWYRQILGQKVEFLVSFYNNEISEKSEIFDDQFSVERPDGSNFTLKIRSTKLEDSAMYFCASRPHSAGHPLPTYEQYFGPGTRLTVT.

Concerning this clone itself: Different DNA sequences within this sample yield the same CDR3. The V and J genes are TRBV5-1 and TRBJ2-7; possibly TRBD1 for D (6 bases). The V end was cut by 0 bases, the J end by 0 bases, with 10 bases between. Germline V gene data show CDR1 as SGHRS and CDR2 as YFSETQ. The CDR3 length is 15 residues. The CDR3 sequence: CASSLVTGSSYEQYF. The CDR3 DNA is TGCGCCAGCAGCTTGGTCACAGGGAGCTCCTACGAGCAGTACTTC.

This clone was counted a single time. The rearrangement links TRBV2 to TRBJ2-2; D assignment may be TRBD1 or TRBD2 (5 bases each). The CDR3 is made up of 15 amino acids. Between the trimmed V and J ends, which lost 10 bases and 2 bases, there was a span of 17 bases. CDR1 and CDR2 from the germline V gene are SNHLY and FYNNEI. The CDR3 reads CATGFRDHNTGELFF. The CDR3 bases are TGTGCCACCGGATTCCGGGACCATAACACCGGGGAGCTGTTTTTT. Based on the CDR3 plus reference TRBV2 and TRBJ2-2, the full variable domain is EPEVTQTPSHQVTQMGQEVILRCVPISNHLYFYWYRQILGQKVEFLVSFYNNEISEKSEIFDDQFSVERPDGSNFTLKIRSTKLEDSAMYFCATGFRDHNTGELFFGEGSRLTVL.

V gene TRBV30 combines with J gene TRBJ2-1; 9 bases fit TRBD1. V lost 2 bases, J lost 6 bases, and 11 bases stayed unmatched. CDR3 length: 16 residues. Per germline, CDR1 GTSNPN and CDR2 SVGIG (reference sequence). In DNA, the CDR3 is TGTGCCTGGAGTAGTCCGGGACAGGGAAGTTTCAATGAGCAGTTCTTC. It yields the protein CAWSSPGQGSFNEQFF. Supplemented by reference TRBV30 and TRBJ2-1, the full variable domain reads SQTIHQWPATLVQPVGSPLSLECTVEGTSNPNLYWYRQAAGRGLQLLFYSVGIGQISSEVPQNLSASRPQDRQFILSSKKLLLSDSGFYLCAWSSPGQGSFNEQFFGPGTRLTVL.

The V call is TRBV2, the J call TRBJ1-4; D perhaps matches TRBD1 (5 bases). Germline V gene sequence: CDR1 SNHLY, CDR2 FYNNEI. The CDR3 length is 16 residues. Trimming removed 4 bases from V and 0 bases from J, with 12 bases in between. The CDR3 protein is CASSGQPGATNEKLFF. The CDR3 DNA reads as TGTGCCAGCAGTGGACAGCCTGGGGCAACTAATGAAAAACTGTTTTTT. Filled out from reference TRBV2 and TRBJ1-4, the complete variable domain reads EPEVTQTPSHQVTQMGQEVILRCVPISNHLYFYWYRQILGQKVEFLVSFYNNEISEKSEIFDDQFSVERPDGSNFTLKIRSTKLEDSAMYFCASSGQPGATNEKLFFGSGTQLSVL.

The rearrangement uses TRBV5-1 and TRBJ1-3; 8 bases are a match to TRBD1. After removal of 0 bases from V and 3 bases from J, the junction contained 5 bases not matched to a gene. The germline V gene has CDR1 SGHRS and CDR2 YFSETQ. The CDR3 has 16 residues. CDR3 in DNA: TGCGCCAGCAGCTTGGGCGGACAGGGTGGTGGAAACACCATATATTTT. Residues: CASSLGGQGGGNTIYF.

The chain combines TRBV10-3 with TRBJ2-7; 8 bases map to TRBD1. Germline lookup yields CDR1 ENHRY and CDR2 SYGVKD. The J segment lost 0 bases and the V segment lost 3 bases, leaving 4 bases of the junction unmatched. The CDR3 loop spans 15 amino acids. This CDR3 is CAISDRDRNSYEQYF. Here the CDR3 DNA reads TGTGCCATCAGTGACCGGGACAGGAACTCCTACGAGCAGTACTTC.